A single sample gave rise to the 9 T cell receptor beta chains below, sequenced in a study of circulating CD8 cells and anti-PD-1 response in melanoma. Using roughly 14 ng of total RNA, TCR libraries were made with the QIAseq Immune Repertoire TCR panel. TCRdb re-called the reads through MiXCR, storing one row per CDR3 protein. The data show about 400 distinct CDR3 sequences, about 7% seen once. Sorting of live CD3+CD8+TCRalphabeta+ cells by PD-1 and/or TIGIT gave four subsets. The sequencing here drew on CD8+ T cells from PBMCs, taken at baseline or after one month of anti-PD-1 therapy (not recorded which). All receptors derive from a human donor with melanoma.

This clonotype is labeled as large. The chain carries TRBV2 and TRBJ2-7; TRBD1 matches 9 bases. Germline lookup yields CDR1 SNHLY and CDR2 FYNNEI. CDR3 length: 18 residues. CDR3 sequence: CASNLIQGQGRRTYEQYF. CDR3 in DNA: TGTGCATCAAATCTGATTCAAGGACAGGGGAGGAGGACCTACGAGCAGTACTTC.

By frequency in the sample, this clonotype is large (0.1 to 1%). V and J are TRBV12-3 or TRBV12-4 and TRBJ2-3; D is ambiguous. Deletions cut 2 bases from V and 0 bases from J, with 24 bases between. This CDR3 is 20 amino acids long. In DNA form, the CDR3 reads TGTGCCAGCAGTTTAAGGTTGCTGGCTGAACGGGCCTCTAGCACAGATACGCAGTATTTT. It is translated as CASSLRLLAERASSTDTQYF.

In its sample, this clonotype was seen a few times. This chain uses TRBV19 with TRBJ2-7, with D maybe TRBD1 (8 bases). CDR3 length: 17 amino acids. Germline V CDR1 and CDR2: LNHDA, SQIVND (reference sequence). Trimming cost V 4 bases and J 0 bases, with 19 bases left between them. The CDR3, as DNA: TGTGCCAGTAGTACCCTTAGAAGCGGGACAGGCTCCTACGAGCAGTACTTC. This sequence encodes CASSTLRSGTGSYEQYF.

This clonotype ranks as large. The V call is TRBV29-1, the J call TRBJ2-2; D might be TRBD1 (6 bases). V lost 2 bases to trimming and J lost 5 bases, with 9 bases between them. The CDR3 is 13 residues long. Germline assignment: CDR1 SQVTM and CDR2 ANQGSEA. CDR3 in DNA: TGCAGCGTTGAAAAACAGGGTACCGGGGAGCTGTTTTTT. It translates to CSVEKQGTGELFF.

There are a few counts of this clonotype. It is likely a read error, because the conserved phenylalanine at the end of the CDR3 is missing. This chain links TRBV2 with TRBJ2-7, with D maybe TRBD2 (7 bases). The CDR3 covers 11 residues. In germline, CDR1 is SNHLY, CDR2 FYNNEI. V shed 8 bases and J shed 4 bases, with 9 bases lying between them. As DNA, the CDR3 is TGTGCCAGCGGGAGGGGGTACGAGCAGTACCTC. Translation: CASGRGYEQYL.

This clonotype counts as large. The rearrangement links TRBV4-2 to TRBJ2-6, with D perhaps matching TRBD1 (6 bases). The CDR3 has 20 amino acids. With 2 bases removed from V and 1 base from J, the gap between germline ends came to 21 bases. Germline V gives CDR1 LGHNA, CDR2 YNFKEQ. In DNA form, the CDR3 reads TGTGCCAGCAGCCAAATAACTAGGACAGTTCCTACTTCTGGGGCCAACGTCCTGACTTTC. It translates to CASSQITRTVPTSGANVLTF.

This clonotype is categorized as large. V is TRBV2 and J is TRBJ2-1; tentatively, D is TRBD2 (7 bases). There are 12 residues in the CDR3. The V gene lost 4 bases and the J gene lost 13 bases, with 14 bases spanning the gap. Germline values: CDR1 SNHLY, CDR2 FYNNEI. In DNA, the CDR3 is TGTGCCAGCAGTGCAAGAGGGGGGGCACAGTTCTTC. Protein: CASSARGGAQFF.

A remark on this clonotype: This may arise from a read error, as a much more abundant clone is one base away. The CDR3 protein is CSFRTGLREDTQYF. In DNA form, the CDR3 reads TGCAGCTTCAGGACAGGCCTTAGGGAGGATACGCAGTATTTT. The chain combines TRBV29-1 with TRBJ2-3, with TRBD1 identical over 7 bases. The CDR3 is 14 residues long. In germline, CDR1 is SQVTM, CDR2 ANQGSEA. V was clipped by 8 bases and J by 6 bases; unmatched bases: 14.

By sample fraction, this clonotype is hyperexpanded. The chain links TRBV20-1 to TRBJ2-7; 7 bases line up with TRBD1. V trimming: 3 bases; J trimming: 2 bases; junction bases outside the gene matches: 10. The CDR3 has 15 amino acids. CDR1 is DFQATT, CDR2 SNEGSKA, per germline (reference sequence). As DNA, the CDR3 is TGCAGTGCTAGCTCGACGGACAGGCCTACCTACGAGCAGTACTTC. It is translated as CSASSTDRPTYEQYF.